This T cell receptor (beta chain) was captured in a study of cytomegalovirus exposure and HLA in healthy donors. Overall study findings and caveats: No immune exposure information besides CMV serostatus was available.

CDR3 length: 18 residues. About this clone itself: Its target is not known.

The study ran its PCR with 60 Vbeta and 13 Jbeta primers. Assay: immunoSEQ multiplex PCR; the TCRdb copy retains only in-frame clones and omits some. Among tens of thousands of clones, under 80% were seen once, and the ten largest hold around 10%. The chain is built from TRBV21-1 and TRBJ2-7; the table gives TRBD1 as D, unverified against the DNA. TRBV21-1 is designated a pseudogene. Material: PBMCs. The sequence was collected from a male donor in good health and CMV-seropositive. CDR3 nucleotide sequence: TGTGCCAGCAGCAACTCACTGGCCCGGACAGGGAGCTCCTACGAGCAGTACTTC. This encodes CASSNSLARTGSSYEQYF.